The 15 T cell receptor beta chains reported below all come from one sample, sequenced in a study of cytomegalovirus exposure and HLA in healthy donors. The PCR made use of 60 Vbeta and 13 Jbeta primers. TCRdb's table, derived via immunoSEQ multiplex PCR, lists solely in-frame clones and lacks some. Seen here are about 120,000 clones, around four fifths observed once, and the top ten hold 5.5% to 8.5%. Sample: PBMCs. The receptors stem from a male donor in good health and CMV-seronegative.

This chain links TRBV28 with TRBJ1-5; D ambiguous. The germline CDR1 and CDR2 sequences are MDHEN and SYDVKM. The CDR3 has 12 residues. Trimming removed 2 bases from V and 6 bases from J, with 5 bases in between. In DNA, the CDR3 is TGTGCCAGCAGTTTAGGAGCTCAGCCCCAGCATTTT. Translated: CASSLGAQPQHF.

The CDR3 is CASSDGLAASSYNSPLHF. As DNA, the CDR3 is TGTGCCAGCAGTGACGGTTTGGCAGCGAGCTCCTATAATTCACCCCTCCACTTT. This sequence joins TRBV6-1 and TRBJ1-6; no clear D gene. Germline V gene data show CDR1 as MNHNS and CDR2 as SASEGT. Trimming stripped 3 bases from V and 0 bases from J, with 15 bases between. The CDR3 is made up of 18 amino acids.

This chain connects TRBV5-4 to TRBJ2-7; the match to TRBD1 covers 10 bases. The CDR3 contains 16 residues. The ends lost 4 bases at V and 4 bases at J; junction bases unmatched: 11. From germline, CDR1 is SGHNT and CDR2 YYREEE (reference sequence). The CDR3 sequence is CASSTFPGQGRYEQYF. CDR3 DNA: TGTGCCAGCAGCACTTTTCCGGGACAGGGGAGGTACGAGCAGTACTTC.

This chain uses TRBV23-1 with TRBJ1-1; D is unresolved. TRBV23-1 is annotated as an ORF whose role is uncertain. This CDR3 spans 13 amino acids. V was trimmed by 5 bases and J by 7 bases, leaving 14 bases between them. The CDR3: CASSKRLFLEAFF. In nucleotides, the CDR3 is TGCGCCAGCAGTAAGAGACTCTTCCTTGAAGCTTTCTTT.

This CDR3 is CASSHLGTGIMNTEAFF. CDR3 coding DNA: TGTGCCAGCAGCCACTTAGGGACAGGGATTATGAACACTGAAGCTTTCTTT. The gene calls are TRBV21-1 and TRBJ1-1; the table's D call, TRBD1, has no DNA check behind it. TRBV21-1 is marked as a pseudogene. The CDR3 extends over 17 amino acids.

In its sample, this clone was seen a few times. The J gene is TRBJ1-1, the V gene TRBV6-5; D uncertain. This CDR3 has 12 residues. Germline lookup yields CDR1 MNHEY and CDR2 SVGAGI. With 6 bases removed from V and 4 bases from J, the gap between germline ends came to 9 bases. The CDR3 nucleotides read TGTGCCAGCAGACTAGACATCACTGAAGCTTTCTTT. It specifies CASRLDITEAFF.

This chain connects TRBV5-6 to TRBJ2-5; 7 bases fit TRBD1. With the DNA end fitting TRBJ2-7 better, the J assignment may be wrong. The CDR3 contains 15 residues. The germline V gene encodes CDR1 SGHDT and CDR2 YYEEEE. The chain's CDR3 is CASSYYRDSTYEQYF. The DNA of the CDR3 is TGTGCCAGCAGCTATTACCGGGACAGCACCTACGAGCAGTACTTC.

The CDR3 reads CASRRTGNEQYF. The CDR3 DNA follows: TGTGCCAGCAGAAGGACAGGAAATGAGCAGTACTTC. V usage is TRBV16 and J usage is TRBJ2-7; 7 bases are a match to TRBD1. Trimming took 6 bases from V and 7 from J; bases not matched to a gene: 6. The CDR3 length is 12 residues. Germline loops: CDR1 KGHSY, CDR2 FQNENV.

The chain employs TRBV14 and TRBJ2-3, with 7 nucleotides matching TRBD2. Germline loops: CDR1 SGHDN, CDR2 FVKESK. The junction had 6 bases not matched to a gene; V was cut back by 2 bases and J by 1 base. The length of the CDR3 is 16 residues. The CDR3 reads CASSQRLSGGTDTQYF. CDR3 DNA sequence: TGTGCCAGCAGCCAAAGGTTAAGCGGGGGCACAGATACGCAGTATTTT.

The V gene is TRBV7-2, the J gene TRBJ2-5, with no clear D. The CDR3 has 11 residues. Germline CDR1 SGHTA, CDR2 FQGNSA. V was clipped by 8 bases and J by 6 bases, with 10 bases between them. The CDR3 DNA follows: TGTGCCAGCGCTACTCTAAAGACCCAGTACTTC. Translation: CASATLKTQYF.

This chain uses TRBV2 with TRBJ2-6; maybe TRBD1 (6 bases). Trimming took off 2 bases at V and 0 bases at J, with 8 bases between the two ends. From germline, CDR1 is SNHLY and CDR2 FYNNEI. This CDR3 contains 16 residues. The CDR3 sequence is CASSELQGSGANVLTF. The CDR3 bases are TGTGCCAGCAGTGAACTACAGGGCTCTGGGGCCAACGTCCTGACTTTC.

The DNA for the CDR3 is TGTGCCAGCAGCTTAACTTGGGCGGGCGGGGCCAACGTCCTGACTTTC. Residues: CASSLTWAGGANVLTF. This chain uses TRBV7-2 with TRBJ2-6, with D possibly being TRBD2 (5 bases). The CDR3 spans 16 residues. Germline-derived CDR1 and CDR2 are SGHTA and FQGNSA. V lost 2 bases and J lost 4, with 12 bases in between.

In this sample, this clone turned up a few times. J is TRBJ2-7 and V is TRBV11-2, with unresolved D. This CDR3 spans 11 amino acids. Germline V gene lookup returns CDR1 SGHAT and CDR2 FQNNGV. Trimming left V 1 base short and J 9 bases short, with 7 bases between. CDR3 nucleotide sequence: TGTGCCAGCAGCTTAGGACGCGGGCAGTACTTC. It codes for CASSLGRGQYF.

The V call is TRBV5-5, the J call TRBJ2-2; D remains unclear. V shed 2 bases and J shed 8 bases, with 10 bases lying between them. Germline V gene sequence: CDR1 SGHKS, CDR2 YYEKEE (reference sequence). The CDR3 runs 13 residues. CDR3 coding DNA: TGTGCCAGCAGCTTATCAGGCTTGGGGGAGCTGTTTTTT. This codes for CASSLSGLGELFF.

This clone was seen a few times. The chain links TRBV27 to TRBJ1-6; 9 nucleotides match TRBD1. The CDR3 runs 16 residues. The trim removed 2 bases at V and 6 bases at J, leaving 5 bases unmatched. CDR1 and CDR2 from the germline V gene are MNHEY and SMNVEV (reference sequence). DNA of the CDR3: TGTGCCAGCAGTTTACACAGGGGGCAGGGTAATTCACCCCTCCACTTT. Translation gives CASSLHRGQGNSPLHF.